This entry lists 23 T cell receptor beta chains sequenced from one sample in a study of patients and donors after allogeneic stem cell transplantation. One entry per CDR3 protein, called by TCRdb with MiXCR from the RT-PCR reads. This repertoire shows about 2,500 distinct CDR3 sequences, approximately 8% found once; its top ten account for 9.6%. The sequencing sample was made of blood, either unsorted or a sorted T cell fraction (not recorded which). Every receptor here comes from a human donor who was either an allogeneic HSCT recipient or a stem cell or donor lymphocyte infusion donor (not recorded which). It is not recorded whose cells these are; they may come from a transplant donor.

Relative to its sample, this clonotype is medium-sized. The chain carries TRBV20-1 and TRBJ2-7; 8 bases are a match to TRBD2. This CDR3 is built from 14 residues. Germline trimming cut 5 bases from V and 2 bases from J; bases unmatched to any gene: 8. Per the germline V gene, CDR1 is DFQATT and CDR2 is SNEGSKA (reference sequence). CDR3: CSASTSGHPYEQYF. The CDR3 DNA reads as TGCAGTGCTTCAACTAGCGGACACCCCTACGAGCAGTACTTC.

The gene calls are TRBV16 and TRBJ2-1, with TRBD1 identical over 11 bases. The CDR3 length is 15 residues. The V and J ends lost 4 bases and 7 bases, in that order; junction bases with no gene match: 6. The germline V gene has CDR1 KGHSY and CDR2 FQNENV. The CDR3 sequence: CASSPPDRGLNEQFF. The CDR3 DNA is TGTGCCAGCAGCCCGCCGGACAGGGGGCTGAATGAGCAGTTCTTC.

By share, this clonotype counts as medium-sized. The chain combines TRBV20-1 with TRBJ2-4; D call uncertain. CDR1 DFQATT and CDR2 SNEGSKA come from the germline V gene (reference sequence). The CDR3 length is 17 residues. The ends were cut back, 2 bases at V and 2 bases at J, with 19 bases in the middle. The CDR3 region has the DNA TGCAGTGCTAGAACCCTTATTGTGCCAGGATCCAAAAACATTCAGTACTTC. Translated: CSARTLIVPGSKNIQYF.

In its sample, this clonotype was seen a few times. The rearrangement uses TRBV11-2 and TRBJ2-3; D gene unclear. The V end was cut by 0 bases, the J end by 12 bases, with 16 bases between. Germline CDR1 reads SGHAT; CDR2 reads FQNNGV. The CDR3 contains 14 residues. CDR3 sequence: CASSLDYSRKVQYF. The CDR3 DNA reads TGTGCCAGCAGCTTAGATTACTCCCGGAAGGTTCAGTATTTT.

J is TRBJ2-1 and V is TRBV6-5; TRBD2 aligns across 8 bases. The trim removed 5 bases at V and 7 bases at J, leaving 16 bases unmatched. The CDR3 is 17 residues long. Per the germline V gene, CDR1 is MNHEY and CDR2 is SVGAGI. The CDR3 spells CASSLTLPKREYNEQFF. CDR3 nucleotides: TGTGCCAGCAGTCTAACCCTCCCCAAGCGGGAGTATAATGAGCAGTTCTTC.

The chain has TRBV30 and TRBJ1-4; D gene uncertain. The germline gives CDR1 GTSNPN, CDR2 SVGIG (reference sequence). V was trimmed by 0 bases and J by 7 bases, leaving 15 bases between them. The CDR3 runs to 15 residues. The CDR3 DNA reads TGTGCCTGGAGTGTAGGCGGGATACGAAGTGAAAAACTGTTTTTT. This codes for CAWSVGGIRSEKLFF.

Sample share makes this clonotype medium-sized. The chain uses TRBV29-1 and TRBJ2-5, with D possibly called TRBD1 or TRBD2 (5 bases each). V gave up 6 bases and J gave up 1 base, with 15 bases separating them. The germline CDR1 and CDR2 sequences are SQVTM and ANQGSEA. The CDR3 loop spans 14 amino acids. The CDR3 DNA follows: TGCAGCGTGGCCCGGGACGCAAGCCAAGAGACCCAGTACTTC. It yields the protein CSVARDASQETQYF.

This clonotype was found a few times. The CDR3 nucleotides are TGTGCCAGCAGTGCACTAGCGAACGAGCAGTACTTC. It encodes CASSALANEQYF. This chain joins TRBV6-5 and TRBJ2-7, with 7 bases aligning to TRBD2. This CDR3 region has 12 residues. V lost 5 bases and J lost 5; bases outside the gene matches: 3. Germline values: CDR1 MNHEY, CDR2 SVGAGI.

This clonotype has more than one count but fewer than ten. V and J are TRBV6-5 and TRBJ2-7; unclear D gene. The CDR3 sequence is 14 residues long. Germline CDR1 and CDR2: MNHEY and SVGAGI. The V end lost 3 bases, the J end lost 2 bases, and 11 bases lay between the germline ends. CDR3 bases: TGTGCCAGCAGTTATGCAGAGACTCCCTACGAGCAGTACTTC. Protein product: CASSYAETPYEQYF.

The chain couples TRBV28 to TRBJ2-5; D is possibly TRBD2 (6 bases). The CDR3 has 12 amino acids. Looked up from germline, CDR1 is MDHEN and CDR2 is SYDVKM. V dropped 10 bases and J dropped 1 base, with 10 bases sitting between them. CDR3: CATGDRQETQYF. For the CDR3, the DNA is TGTGCCACGGGAGACCGCCAAGAGACCCAGTACTTC.

This clonotype has only a few counts. The chain carries TRBV10-2 and TRBJ2-5; D may be TRBD2 (6 bases). V lost 4 bases to trimming and J lost 2 bases, with 11 bases between them. CDR1 WSHSY and CDR2 SAAADI come from the germline V gene. The CDR3 length is 14 residues. Here the CDR3 DNA reads TGCGCCAGCAGTGCCAACGGGAGACAAGAGACCCAGTACTTC. This gives the protein CASSANGRQETQYF.

This clonotype was seen more than once but under ten times. The rearrangement joins TRBV29-1 to TRBJ1-2, with D hard to call. The CDR3 runs to 12 residues. Trimming removed 4 bases at V and 3 bases at J, with 9 bases between. Germline CDR1 and CDR2: SQVTM and ANQGSEA. The CDR3 protein is CSVGGSHYGYTF. Here the CDR3 DNA reads TGCAGCGTTGGGGGAAGCCACTATGGCTACACCTTC.

This clonotype is termed medium-sized. The J gene is TRBJ1-2, the V gene TRBV6-5; D not certain. The length of the CDR3 is 15 residues. Trimming cost V 4 bases and J 8 bases, with 20 bases left between them. Germline loops: CDR1 MNHEY, CDR2 SVGAGI. CDR3 amino acids: CASSSSPAPERGYTF. In nucleotides, the CDR3 is TGTGCCAGCAGTTCATCCCCCGCCCCGGAAAGAGGCTACACCTTC.

This clonotype counts as medium-sized. The chain links TRBV30 to TRBJ2-1; TRBD2 aligns across 11 bases. Per the germline V gene, CDR1 is GTSNPN and CDR2 is SVGIG (reference sequence). CDR3 length: 19 amino acids. Trimming took 3 bases from V and 7 from J; bases not matched to a gene: 20. The CDR3 loop reads CAWSQLAGGPSFKTNEQFF. DNA of the CDR3: TGTGCCTGGAGCCAATTAGCGGGAGGGCCTAGTTTCAAGACAAATGAGCAGTTCTTC.

In its sample, this clonotype ranks as medium-sized. The chain combines TRBV4-2 with TRBJ2-5, with D possibly being TRBD2 (5 bases). Trimming stripped 0 bases from V and 4 bases from J, with 6 bases between. The CDR3 covers 13 residues. Germline V CDR1 and CDR2: LGHNA, YNFKEQ. As DNA, the CDR3 is TGTGCCAGCAGCCAAGACGAGGGAGAGACCCAGTACTTC. Translating it yields CASSQDEGETQYF.

The V gene is TRBV7-2, the J gene TRBJ1-1, with 7 bases fitting TRBD1. With V trimmed by 5 bases and J by 1 base, 7 bases remained unmatched. This CDR3 is 15 amino acids long. Germline V gene data show CDR1 as SGHTA and CDR2 as FQGNSA. CDR3 region: CASSPLQGRNTEAFF. As DNA, the CDR3 is TGTGCCAGCAGCCCCTTACAGGGGAGGAACACTGAAGCTTTCTTT. Filled out from reference TRBV7-2 and TRBJ1-1, the complete variable domain reads GAGVSQSPSNKVTEKGKDVELRCDPISGHTALYWYRQSLGQGLEFLIYFQGNSAPDKSGLPSDRFSAERTGGSVSTLTIQRTQQEDSAVYLCASSPLQGRNTEAFFGQGTRLTVV.

The chain combines TRBV7-2 with TRBJ2-3; D ambiguous. The V end was cut by 5 bases, the J end by 0 bases, with 12 bases between. Germline V gene lookup returns CDR1 SGHTA and CDR2 FQGNSA. The CDR3 runs to 15 residues. The CDR3 sequence is CASSPYGGSTDTQYF. In nucleotides, the CDR3 is TGTGCCAGCAGCCCCTACGGCGGAAGCACAGATACGCAGTATTTT.

This clonotype is deemed medium-sized. J is TRBJ2-3 and V is TRBV7-3; unclear D gene. The V gene lost 5 bases and the J gene lost 2 bases, with 11 bases spanning the gap. CDR3 length: 14 residues. Germline lookup yields CDR1 SGHTA and CDR2 FQGTGA. In DNA form, the CDR3 reads TGTGCCAGCAGCCCATCCGGAACCACAGATACGCAGTATTTT. This gives the protein CASSPSGTTDTQYF.

The J gene is TRBJ2-1, the V gene TRBV21-1; the table's D call of TRBD1 was not tested on the DNA. TRBV21-1 is listed as a pseudogene. The length of the CDR3 is 15 residues. CDR3 coding DNA: TGTGCCAGCAGCAAAGGAGAGGGACAGGGCGGTGAGCAGTTCTTC. This translates into CASSKGEGQGGEQFF.

V is TRBV29-1 and J is TRBJ2-7; D assignment may be TRBD1 or TRBD2 (5 bases each). The V end was cut by 4 bases, the J end by 5 bases, with 12 bases between. Germline CDR1 reads SQVTM; CDR2 reads ANQGSEA. This CDR3 comprises 12 residues. The CDR3 loop reads CSVAGARNEQYF. The CDR3 DNA is TGCAGCGTTGCCGGGGCCAGGAACGAGCAGTACTTC.

This clonotype was seen a few times. The CDR3 DNA is TGTGCCAGCAGCTATTTCGGAGGGGATACGCAGTATTTT. Its translation: CASSYFGGDTQYF. The gene calls are TRBV7-3 and TRBJ2-3, with a weak D call TRBD2 (6 bases). CDR1 and CDR2 from the germline V gene are SGHTA and FQGTGA. Trimming stripped 4 bases from V and 6 bases from J, with 11 bases between. The CDR3 runs to 13 residues. Full variable domain (rest looked up from reference TRBV7-3 and TRBJ2-3): GAGVSQTPSNKVTEKGKYVELRCDPISGHTALYWYRQSLGQGPEFLIYFQGTGAADDSGLPNDRFFAVRPEGSVSTLKIQRTERGDSAVYLCASSYFGGDTQYFGPGTRLTVL.

A few counts support this clonotype. DNA for the CDR3: TGTGCCAGCAGCTCCTTCGGGACAAATACAGATACGCAGTATTTT. Translated: CASSSFGTNTDTQYF. The chain combines TRBV11-3 with TRBJ2-3, with D perhaps matching TRBD1 (6 bases). Trimming removed 4 bases at V and 3 bases at J, with 14 bases between. The germline CDR1 and CDR2 sequences are SGHNT and YENEEA. This CDR3 is built from 15 residues.

This clonotype was seen only a few times. This sequence joins TRBV14 and TRBJ2-3; D call uncertain. The length of the CDR3 is 16 residues. CDR1 SGHDN and CDR2 FVKESK come from the germline V gene. V shed 0 bases and J shed 2 bases, with 12 bases lying between them. CDR3 protein: CASSQETSFPTDTQYF. CDR3 DNA: TGTGCCAGCAGCCAAGAGACGAGCTTTCCCACAGATACGCAGTATTTT.